The T cell receptor beta chain described here comes from a study of CD8+CD57+ T cells in acquired aplastic anemia. Study summary: Isolated CD4+ and CD8+ cells, once sorted, yielded DNA averaging roughly 3.2 ug.

Per germline, CDR1 LGHDT and CDR2 YNNKEL (reference sequence). V lost 8 bases to trimming and J lost 3 bases; unmatched junction nucleotides: 12. This CDR3 comprises 16 residues. An expansion of CD8+CD57+ cells by flow cytometry had been shown in patients chosen for sequencing. The patients, all of them, had severe acquired aplastic anemia. Blood sampling was performed on the patients, and none of them had received therapy by then. Profiling that covered TCR beta VDJ and CDR3 relied on genomic DNA as its template. TCRdb fed the reads into MiXCR, producing one record per CDR3 protein. This table holds around 220,000 distinct CDR3 sequences, almost 50% found once. In regard to this clonotype: Possible read error: a much larger clone is one base away.

The chain uses TRBV3-1 and TRBJ2-5, with TRBD2 matching over 10 bases. The receptor comes from a human donor with aplastic anemia. Sequenced material: sorted CD4+, CD8+, or CD8+CD57+ T cells (not recorded which) from PBMCs. Written as DNA, the CDR3 is TGTGCCAGCGGCCCGTGGACTAGCGGCGGGGAAGAGACCCAGTACTTC. It is translated as CASGPWTSGGEETQYF.